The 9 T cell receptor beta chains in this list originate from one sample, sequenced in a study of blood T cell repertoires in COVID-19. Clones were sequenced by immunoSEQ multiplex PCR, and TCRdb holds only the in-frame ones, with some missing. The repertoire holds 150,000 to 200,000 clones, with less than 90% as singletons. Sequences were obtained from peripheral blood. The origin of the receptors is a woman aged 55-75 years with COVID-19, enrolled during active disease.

The CDR3 nucleotides read TGTGCCAGCAGCTTAGCGTGGGGAGCGAACACCGGGGAGCTGTTTTTT. Translation gives CASSLAWGANTGELFF. The chain links TRBV7-2 to TRBJ2-2; TRBD2 might be the D (5 bases). CDR1 SGHTA and CDR2 FQGNSA come from the germline V gene. Between the trimmed V and J ends, which lost 0 bases and 0 bases, there was a span of 8 bases. The CDR3 extends over 16 amino acids.

CDR3 sequence (DNA): TGTGCCAGCAGCCAAACAGACAGGGGATTCACCGGGGAGCTGTTTTTT. It is translated as CASSQTDRGFTGELFF. The rearrangement links TRBV3-1 (or the pseudogene TRBV3-2) to TRBJ2-2; 8 bases fit TRBD1. V lost 2 bases and J lost 4; bases outside the gene matches: 6. Germline CDR1 LGHDT, CDR2 YNNKEL (reference sequence). This CDR3 is 16 amino acids long.

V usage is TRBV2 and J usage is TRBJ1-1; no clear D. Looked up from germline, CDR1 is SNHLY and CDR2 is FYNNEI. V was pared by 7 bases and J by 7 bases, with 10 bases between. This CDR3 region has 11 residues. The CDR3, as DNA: TGTGCCAGCACCGGGTGGAGTGAAGCTTTCTTT. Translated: CASTGWSEAFF.

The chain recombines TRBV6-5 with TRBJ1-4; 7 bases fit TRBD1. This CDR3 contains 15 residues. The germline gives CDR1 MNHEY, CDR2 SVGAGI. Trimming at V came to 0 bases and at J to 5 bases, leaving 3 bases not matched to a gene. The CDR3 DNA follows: TGTGCCAGCAGTTACTCTGCAGGGGGGAATGAAAAACTGTTTTTT. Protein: CASSYSAGGNEKLFF.

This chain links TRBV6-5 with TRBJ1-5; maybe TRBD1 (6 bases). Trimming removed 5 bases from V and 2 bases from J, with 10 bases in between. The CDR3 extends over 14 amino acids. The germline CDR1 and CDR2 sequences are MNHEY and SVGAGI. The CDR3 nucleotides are TGTGCCAGCAGTAGGGACAACCGCAATCAGCCCCAGCATTTT. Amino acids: CASSRDNRNQPQHF.

Here the CDR3 reads CASSSGLAQETQYF. CDR3 nucleotides: TGTGCCAGCAGCTCGGGACTGGCCCAAGAGACCCAGTACTTC. The V and J genes are TRBV7-2 and TRBJ2-5; a possible D gene is TRBD2 (6 bases). With 4 bases removed from V and 1 base from J, the gap between germline ends came to 10 bases. This CDR3 contains 14 residues. Germline V gene sequence: CDR1 SGHTA, CDR2 FQGNSA.

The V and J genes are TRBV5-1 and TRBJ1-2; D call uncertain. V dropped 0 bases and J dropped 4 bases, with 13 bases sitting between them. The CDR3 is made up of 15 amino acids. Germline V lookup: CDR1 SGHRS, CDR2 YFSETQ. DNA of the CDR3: TGCGCCAGCAGCTTGGCCCCAGGACGGGGCTATGGCTACACCTTC. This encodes CASSLAPGRGYGYTF.

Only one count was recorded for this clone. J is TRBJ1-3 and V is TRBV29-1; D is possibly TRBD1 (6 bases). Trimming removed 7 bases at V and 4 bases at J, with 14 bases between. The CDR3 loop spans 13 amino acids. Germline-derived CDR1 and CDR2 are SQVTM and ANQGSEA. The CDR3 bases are TGCAGCGCCAACCAGGGGATGGGAAACACCATATATTTT. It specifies CSANQGMGNTIYF.

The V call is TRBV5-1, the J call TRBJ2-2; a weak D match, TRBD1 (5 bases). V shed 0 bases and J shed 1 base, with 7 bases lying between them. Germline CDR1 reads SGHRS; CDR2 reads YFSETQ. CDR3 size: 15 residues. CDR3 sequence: CASSLAQGNTGELFF. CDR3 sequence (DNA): TGCGCCAGCAGCTTGGCGCAGGGGAACACCGGGGAGCTGTTTTTT.